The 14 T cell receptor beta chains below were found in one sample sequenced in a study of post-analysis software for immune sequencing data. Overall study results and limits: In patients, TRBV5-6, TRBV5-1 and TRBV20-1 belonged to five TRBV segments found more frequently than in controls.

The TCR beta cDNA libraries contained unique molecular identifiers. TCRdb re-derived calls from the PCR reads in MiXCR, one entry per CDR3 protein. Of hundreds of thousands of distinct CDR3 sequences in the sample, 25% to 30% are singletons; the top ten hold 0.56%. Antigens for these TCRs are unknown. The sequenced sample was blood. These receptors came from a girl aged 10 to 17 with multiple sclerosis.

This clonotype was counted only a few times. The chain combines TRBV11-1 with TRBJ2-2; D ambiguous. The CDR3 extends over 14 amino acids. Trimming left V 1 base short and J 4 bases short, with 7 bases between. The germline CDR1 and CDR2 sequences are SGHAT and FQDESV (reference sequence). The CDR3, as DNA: TGTGCCAGCAGCTTAGTTTCGGGCACCGGGGAGCTGTTTTTT. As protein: CASSLVSGTGELFF. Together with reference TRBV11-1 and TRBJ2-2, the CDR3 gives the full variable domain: EAEVAQSPRYKITEKSQAVAFWCDPISGHATLYWYRQILGQGPELLVQFQDESVVDDSQLPKDRFSAERLKGVDSTLKIQPAELGDSAMYLCASSLVSGTGELFFGEGSRLTVL.

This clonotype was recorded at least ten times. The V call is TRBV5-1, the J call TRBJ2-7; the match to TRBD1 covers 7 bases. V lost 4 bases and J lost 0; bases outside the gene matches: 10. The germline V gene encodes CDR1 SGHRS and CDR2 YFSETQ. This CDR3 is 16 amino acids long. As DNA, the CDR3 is TGCGCCAGCAGCGCACCACCGGGACAGACCTCCTACGAGCAGTACTTC. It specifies CASSAPPGQTSYEQYF.

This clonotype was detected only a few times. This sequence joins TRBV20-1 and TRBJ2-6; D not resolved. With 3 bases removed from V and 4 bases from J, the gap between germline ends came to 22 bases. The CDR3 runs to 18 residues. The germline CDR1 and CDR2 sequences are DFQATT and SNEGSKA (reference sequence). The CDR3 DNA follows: TGCAGTGCTAGTATCCTCTCAAGCTCTATCGGGGGGGCCAACGTCCTGACTTTC. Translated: CSASILSSSIGGANVLTF.

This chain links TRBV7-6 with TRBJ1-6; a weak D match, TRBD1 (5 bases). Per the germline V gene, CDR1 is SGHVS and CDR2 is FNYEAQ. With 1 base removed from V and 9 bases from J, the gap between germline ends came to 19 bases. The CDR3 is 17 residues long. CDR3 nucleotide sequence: TGTGCCAGCAGCTTAGAAGGGACGGGGGGACTGAGTTCACCCCTCCACTTT. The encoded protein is CASSLEGTGGLSSPLHF. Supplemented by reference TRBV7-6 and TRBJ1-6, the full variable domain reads GAGVSQSPRYKVTKRGQDVALRCDPISGHVSLYWYRQALGQGPEFLTYFNYEAQQDKSGLPNDRFSAERPEGSISTLTIQRTEQRDSAMYRCASSLEGTGGLSSPLHFGNGTRLTVT.

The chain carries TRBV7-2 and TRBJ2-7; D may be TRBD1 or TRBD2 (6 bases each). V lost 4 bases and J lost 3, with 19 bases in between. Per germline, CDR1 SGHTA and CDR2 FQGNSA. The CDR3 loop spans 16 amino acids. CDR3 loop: CASSYEETGTGYEQYF. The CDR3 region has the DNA TGTGCCAGCAGCTACGAGGAAACAGGGACTGGCTACGAGCAGTACTTC.

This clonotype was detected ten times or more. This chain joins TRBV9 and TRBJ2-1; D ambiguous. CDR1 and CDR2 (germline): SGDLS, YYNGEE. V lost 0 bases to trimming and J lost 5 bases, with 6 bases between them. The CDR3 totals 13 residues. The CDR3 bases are TGTGCCAGCAGCGTAGCTTTGGACAATGAGCAGTTCTTC. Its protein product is CASSVALDNEQFF.

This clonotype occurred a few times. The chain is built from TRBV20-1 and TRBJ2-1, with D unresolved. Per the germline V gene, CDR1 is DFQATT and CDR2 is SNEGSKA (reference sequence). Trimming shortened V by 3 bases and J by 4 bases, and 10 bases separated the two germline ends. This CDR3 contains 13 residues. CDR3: CSARENVYNEQFF. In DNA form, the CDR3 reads TGCAGTGCTAGGGAAAATGTATACAATGAGCAGTTCTTC.

Here the CDR3 reads CASTPGERSTDTQYF. The CDR3, as DNA: TGTGCCAGCACTCCCGGCGAGCGCAGCACAGATACGCAGTATTTT. The gene calls are TRBV2 and TRBJ2-3; no clear D. Germline loops: CDR1 SNHLY, CDR2 FYNNEI. There are 15 residues in the CDR3. The V gene lost 7 bases and the J gene lost 0 bases, with 14 bases spanning the gap.

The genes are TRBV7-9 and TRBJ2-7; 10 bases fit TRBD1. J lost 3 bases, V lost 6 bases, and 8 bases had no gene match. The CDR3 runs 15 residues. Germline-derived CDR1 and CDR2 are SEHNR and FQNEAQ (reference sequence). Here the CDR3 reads CASSIWGDRGYEQYF. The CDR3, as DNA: TGTGCCAGCAGTATATGGGGGGACAGGGGCTACGAGCAGTACTTC.

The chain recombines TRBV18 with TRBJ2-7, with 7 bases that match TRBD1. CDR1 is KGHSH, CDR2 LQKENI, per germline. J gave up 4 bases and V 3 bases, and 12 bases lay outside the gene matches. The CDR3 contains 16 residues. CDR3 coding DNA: TGTGCCAGCTCACCCGCTCCGACAGGGTTACTTTACGAGCAGTACTTC. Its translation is CASSPAPTGLLYEQYF. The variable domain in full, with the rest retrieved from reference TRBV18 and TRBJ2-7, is NAGVMQNPRHLVRRRGQEARLRCSPMKGHSHVYWYRQLPEEGLKFMVYLQKENIIDESGMPKERFSAEFPKEGPSILRIQQVVRGDSAAYFCASSPAPTGLLYEQYFGPGTRLTVT.

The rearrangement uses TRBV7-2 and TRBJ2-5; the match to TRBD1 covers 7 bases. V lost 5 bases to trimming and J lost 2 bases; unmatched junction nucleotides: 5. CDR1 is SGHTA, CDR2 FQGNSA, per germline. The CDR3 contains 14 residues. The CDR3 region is CASSIDRVQETQYF. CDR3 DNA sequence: TGTGCCAGCAGCATAGACAGGGTTCAAGAGACCCAGTACTTC.

DNA of the CDR3: TGTGCCAGCAGCCCCGACTACCAGACCAATGAGCAGTTCTTC. This codes for CASSPDYQTNEQFF. The V and J genes are TRBV7-2 and TRBJ2-1, with D possibly matching TRBD2 (5 bases). There are 14 residues in the CDR3. Between the trimmed V and J ends, which lost 5 bases and 6 bases, there was a span of 14 bases. Per the germline V gene, CDR1 is SGHTA and CDR2 is FQGNSA.

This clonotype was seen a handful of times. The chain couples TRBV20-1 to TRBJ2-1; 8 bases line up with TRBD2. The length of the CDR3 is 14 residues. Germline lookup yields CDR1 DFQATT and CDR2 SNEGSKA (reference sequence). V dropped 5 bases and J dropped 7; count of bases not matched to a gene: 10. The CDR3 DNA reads TGCAGTGCTCGGCCGGGAGGGGAAGAGAATGAGCAGTTCTTC. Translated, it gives CSARPGGEENEQFF.

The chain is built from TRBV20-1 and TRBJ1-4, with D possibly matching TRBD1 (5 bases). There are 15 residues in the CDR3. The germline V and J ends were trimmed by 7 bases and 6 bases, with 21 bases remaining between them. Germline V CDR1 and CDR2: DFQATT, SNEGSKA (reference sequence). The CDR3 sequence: CSVRPPTGEHEKLFF. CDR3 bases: TGCAGTGTCCGACCCCCGACGGGGGAGCATGAAAAACTGTTTTTT.